This TCR beta chain derives from a study of response to subunit inactivated influenza vaccine. Trimming cost V 3 bases and J 3 bases; bases outside gene matches: 8. Germline lookup yields CDR1 DFQATT and CDR2 SNEGSKA (reference sequence). The length of the CDR3 is 16 residues. Via MiXCR, TCRdb re-called the RT-PCR reads, giving one row per CDR3 protein. The sample has about 800,000 distinct CDR3 sequences, around 20% seen once. This clonotype was counted many times. What it binds is not known. Notes on the study in general: The authors proposed limited new T cell recruitment per seasonal influenza vaccination.

This receptor was obtained from a man between 45 and 60 years old who received an inactivated influenza vaccine. Source: PBMCs from blood, taken roughly 5 days after vaccination. This sequence joins TRBV20-1 and TRBJ2-1; 10 positions match TRBD2. The CDR3 region has the DNA TGCAGTGCTAGTCCTAGCGGGGGATGGTACTACAATGAGCAGTTCTTC. This sequence encodes CSASPSGGWYYNEQFF.